This T cell receptor beta chain was obtained from a study of cytomegalovirus exposure and HLA in healthy donors. Study information: Genetic ancestry analysis placed more than 80% of the 398 donors that were genotyped in the Caucasian-associated cluster.

PCR was performed using 60 Vbeta and 13 Jbeta primers. Produced via immunoSEQ multiplex PCR; TCRdb's table is partial and in-frame only. The table has over 90,000 clones, roughly four fifths seen once. The CDR3 totals 15 residues. Per the germline V gene, CDR1 is MNHEY and CDR2 is SMNVEV (reference sequence). Trimming shortened V by 4 bases and J by 0 bases, and 13 bases separated the two germline ends. This sequence was found in an older woman in good health and CMV-seropositive. The V call is TRBV27, the J call TRBJ2-7; D possibly corresponds to TRBD1 (5 bases). Material for sequencing was PBMCs. This CDR3 reads CASSSTGSLSYEQYF. In DNA form, the CDR3 reads TGTGCCAGCAGTTCCACAGGTTCTCTCTCCTACGAGCAGTACTTC.